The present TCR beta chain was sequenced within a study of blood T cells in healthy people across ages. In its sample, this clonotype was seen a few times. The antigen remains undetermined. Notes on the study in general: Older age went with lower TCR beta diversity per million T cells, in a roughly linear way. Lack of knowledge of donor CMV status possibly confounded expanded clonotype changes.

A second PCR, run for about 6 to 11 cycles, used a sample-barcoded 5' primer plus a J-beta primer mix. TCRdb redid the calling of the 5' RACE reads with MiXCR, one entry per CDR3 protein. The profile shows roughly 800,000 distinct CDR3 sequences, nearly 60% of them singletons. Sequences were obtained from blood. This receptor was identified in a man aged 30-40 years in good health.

The CDR3 DNA is TGTGCCAGCAGCTTATTCTCGAGTGTAAGGGGGGGCGTGAACACTGAAGCTTTCTTT. Translation gives CASSLFSSVRGGVNTEAFF. This sequence joins TRBV7-8 and TRBJ1-1, with TRBD1 as a possible D gene (6 bases). Germline V gene lookup returns CDR1 SGHVS and CDR2 FQNEAQ. Trimming cost V 2 bases and J 0 bases, with 22 bases left between them. This CDR3 is built from 19 residues.